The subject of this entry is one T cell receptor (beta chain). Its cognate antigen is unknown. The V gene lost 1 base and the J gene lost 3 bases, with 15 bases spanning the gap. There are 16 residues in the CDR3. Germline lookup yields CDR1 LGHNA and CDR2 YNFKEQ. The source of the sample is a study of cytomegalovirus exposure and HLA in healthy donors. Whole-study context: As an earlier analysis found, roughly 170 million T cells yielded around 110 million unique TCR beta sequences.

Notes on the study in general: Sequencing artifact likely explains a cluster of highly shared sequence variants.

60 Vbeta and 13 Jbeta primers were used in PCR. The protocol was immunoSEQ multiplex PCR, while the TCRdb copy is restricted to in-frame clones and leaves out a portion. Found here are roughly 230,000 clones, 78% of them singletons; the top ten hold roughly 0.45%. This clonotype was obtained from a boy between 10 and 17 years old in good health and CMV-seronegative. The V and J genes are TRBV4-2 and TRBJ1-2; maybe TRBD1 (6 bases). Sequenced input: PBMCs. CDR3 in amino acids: CASSQGLQGYDYGYTF. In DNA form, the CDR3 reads TGTGCCAGCAGCCAAGGATTACAGGGCTATGACTATGGCTACACCTTC.